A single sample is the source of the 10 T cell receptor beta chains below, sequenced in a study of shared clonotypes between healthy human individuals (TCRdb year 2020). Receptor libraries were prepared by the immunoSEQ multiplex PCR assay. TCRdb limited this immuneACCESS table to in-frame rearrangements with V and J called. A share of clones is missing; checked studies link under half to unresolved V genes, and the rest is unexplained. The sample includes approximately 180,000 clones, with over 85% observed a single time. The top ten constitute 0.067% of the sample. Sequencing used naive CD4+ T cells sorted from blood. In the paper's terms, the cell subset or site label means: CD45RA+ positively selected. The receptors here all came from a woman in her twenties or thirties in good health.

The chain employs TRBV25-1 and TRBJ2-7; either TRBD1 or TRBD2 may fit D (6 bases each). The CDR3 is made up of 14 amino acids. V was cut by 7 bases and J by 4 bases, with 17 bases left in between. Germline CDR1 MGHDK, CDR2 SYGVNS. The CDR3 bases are TGTGCCAGCAATCGCCCGGGGGCCCCTTACGAGCAGTACTTC. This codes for CASNRPGAPYEQYF.

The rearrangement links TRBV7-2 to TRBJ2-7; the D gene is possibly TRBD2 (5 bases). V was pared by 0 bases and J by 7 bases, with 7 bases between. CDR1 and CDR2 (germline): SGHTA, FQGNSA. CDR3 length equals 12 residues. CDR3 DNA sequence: TGTGCCAGCAGCTTAGCGCCGGGGGAGCAGTACTTC. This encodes CASSLAPGEQYF.

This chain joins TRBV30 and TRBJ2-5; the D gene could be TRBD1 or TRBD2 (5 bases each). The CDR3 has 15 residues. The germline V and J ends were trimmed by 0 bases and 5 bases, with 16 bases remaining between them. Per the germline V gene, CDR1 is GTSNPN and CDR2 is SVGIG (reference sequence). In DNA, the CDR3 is TGTGCCTGGAGTGTTCGAGGGACCCTTAGGGAGACCCAGTACTTC. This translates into CAWSVRGTLRETQYF.

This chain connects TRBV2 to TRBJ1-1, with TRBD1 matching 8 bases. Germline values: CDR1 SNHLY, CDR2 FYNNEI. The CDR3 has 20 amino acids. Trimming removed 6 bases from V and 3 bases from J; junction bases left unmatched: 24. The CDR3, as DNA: TGTGCCAGCAGGTTCGGACAGGGAGGGAGGGGAGTAGGTGGACACACTGAAGCTTTCTTT. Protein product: CASRFGQGGRGVGGHTEAFF.

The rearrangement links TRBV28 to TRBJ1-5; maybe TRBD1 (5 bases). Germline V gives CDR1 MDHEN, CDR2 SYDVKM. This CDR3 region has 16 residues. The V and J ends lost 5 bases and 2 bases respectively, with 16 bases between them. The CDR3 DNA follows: TGTGCCAGCAGTCCCCTGTTAGGGGTGGGCAATCAGCCCCAGCATTTT. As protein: CASSPLLGVGNQPQHF.

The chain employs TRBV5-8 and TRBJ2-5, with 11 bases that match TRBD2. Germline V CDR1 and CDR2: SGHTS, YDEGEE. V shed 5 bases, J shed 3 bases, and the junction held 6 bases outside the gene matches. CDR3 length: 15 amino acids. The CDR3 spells CASRPGTSGKETQYF. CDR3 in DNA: TGTGCCAGCAGACCCGGGACTAGCGGAAAAGAGACCCAGTACTTC.

This CDR3 reads CASSQDRGGYNEQFF. The CDR3 DNA is TGTGCCAGCAGCCAAGACAGGGGGGGTTACAATGAGCAGTTCTTC. J is TRBJ2-1 and V is TRBV4-2, with D perhaps assigned TRBD1 or TRBD2 (7 bases each). The germline CDR1 and CDR2 sequences are LGHNA and YNFKEQ. The CDR3 contains 15 residues. Trimming pared 0 bases from V and 4 bases from J, leaving 10 bases between.

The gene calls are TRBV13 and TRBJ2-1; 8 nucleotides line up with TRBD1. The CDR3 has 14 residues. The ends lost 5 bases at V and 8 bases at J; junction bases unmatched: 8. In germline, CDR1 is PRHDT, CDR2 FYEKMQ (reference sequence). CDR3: CASSPRTGSYEQFF. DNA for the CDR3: TGTGCCAGCAGCCCGAGGACAGGGAGTTATGAGCAGTTCTTC.

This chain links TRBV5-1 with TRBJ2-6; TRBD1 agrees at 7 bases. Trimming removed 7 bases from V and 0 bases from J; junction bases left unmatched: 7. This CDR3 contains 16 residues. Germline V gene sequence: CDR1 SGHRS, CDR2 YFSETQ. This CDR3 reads CASPGQPNSGANVLTF. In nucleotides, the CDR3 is TGCGCCAGCCCGGGACAGCCGAACTCTGGGGCCAACGTCCTGACTTTC. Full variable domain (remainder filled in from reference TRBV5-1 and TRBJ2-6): KAGVTQTPRYLIKTRGQQVTLSCSPISGHRSVSWYQQTPGQGLQFLFEYFSETQRNKGNFPGRFSGRQFSNSRSEMNVSTLELGDSALYLCASPGQPNSGANVLTFGAGSRLTVL.

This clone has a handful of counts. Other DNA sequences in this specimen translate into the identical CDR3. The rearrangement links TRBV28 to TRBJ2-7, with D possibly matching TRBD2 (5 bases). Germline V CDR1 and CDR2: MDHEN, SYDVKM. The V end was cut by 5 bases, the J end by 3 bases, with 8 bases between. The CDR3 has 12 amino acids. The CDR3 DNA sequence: TGTGCCAGCAGTCTAGAGGGCTACGAGCAGTACTTC. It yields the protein CASSLEGYEQYF.